The 18 T cell receptor beta chains below come from one sample, sequenced in a study of cytomegalovirus exposure and HLA in healthy donors. PCR employed 60 Vbeta and 13 Jbeta primers. The protocol was immunoSEQ multiplex PCR, while the TCRdb copy is restricted to in-frame clones and leaves out a portion. The sample has roughly 150,000 clones; roughly 83% are singletons. Sequencing used PBMCs. The origin of the receptors is a young woman in good health and CMV-seronegative.

The V gene is TRBV11-2, the J gene TRBJ2-1; 8 nucleotides match TRBD1. The V and J ends lost 2 bases and 9 bases, in that order; junction bases with no gene match: 6. CDR3 length equals 14 residues. Per germline, CDR1 SGHAT and CDR2 FQNNGV. The CDR3 sequence: CASSLQGALGEQFF. CDR3 DNA: TGTGCCAGCAGCTTACAGGGGGCCTTAGGTGAGCAGTTCTTC.

This clone has a single count. At one end, the junction sequence differs from germline, possibly due to a read error. The V gene is TRBV7-9, the J gene TRBJ2-5; 12 bases are a match to TRBD2. The CDR3 is made up of 15 amino acids. The germline CDR1 and CDR2 sequences are SEHNR and FQNEAQ (reference sequence). The CDR3 here is CASRLALAGGETQYF. The CDR3 bases are TGTGCCAGCAGATTAGCACTAGCGGGAGGAGAGACCCAGTACTTC.

The chain recombines TRBV6-1 with TRBJ1-2; D unclear. The V gene's germline CDR1 is MNHNS and CDR2 SASEGT. The CDR3 is 16 amino acids. The V and J ends lost 4 bases and 4 bases respectively, with 19 bases between them. CDR3 protein: CASSAQQNLKSYGYTF. As DNA, the CDR3 is TGTGCCAGCAGTGCACAACAGAACCTAAAGAGCTATGGCTACACCTTC.

The V gene is TRBV5-1, the J gene TRBJ1-1; no clear D gene. Germline assignment: CDR1 SGHRS and CDR2 YFSETQ. CDR3 length: 16 residues. V was clipped by 4 bases and J by 0 bases, with 16 bases between them. This chain's CDR3 is CASSSASGKMNTEAFF. CDR3 nucleotide sequence: TGCGCCAGCAGCAGCGCATCCGGAAAAATGAACACTGAAGCTTTCTTT.

Only one count was recorded for this clone. CDR3 in DNA: TGTGCCAGCAGCACGCAGGGGGACGACTATGGCTACACCTTC. Protein: CASSTQGDDYGYTF. V usage is TRBV2 and J usage is TRBJ1-2; 7 positions agree with TRBD1. The J segment lost 3 bases and the V segment lost 6 bases, leaving 7 bases of the junction unmatched. The CDR3 runs 14 residues. CDR1 and CDR2 (germline): SNHLY, FYNNEI.

This clone showed up many times. Other DNA sequences in this specimen translate into the identical CDR3. This chain connects TRBV2 to TRBJ2-7; 9 bases fit TRBD1. Germline-derived CDR1 and CDR2 are SNHLY and FYNNEI. The CDR3 contains 14 residues. The trim removed 6 bases at V and 2 bases at J, leaving 5 bases unmatched. The CDR3 nucleotides are TGTGCCAGCAGGACAGGGGGATCGGCCTACGAGCAGTACTTC. Residues: CASRTGGSAYEQYF.

The V gene is TRBV29-1, the J gene TRBJ2-7, with a tentative D call TRBD2 (5 bases). Germline V gives CDR1 SQVTM, CDR2 ANQGSEA. CDR3 length: 13 residues. V was shortened by 7 bases and J by 5 bases, with 18 bases between the two germline ends. The CDR3 DNA follows: TGCAGCGACGGAGCCCTAGCACGAGACGAGCAGTACTTC. Residues: CSDGALARDEQYF.

V is TRBV30 and J is TRBJ2-2; D may be TRBD2 (5 bases). Germline CDR1 is GTSNPN and CDR2 is SVGIG (reference sequence). There are 13 residues in the CDR3. Trimming shortened V by 5 bases and J by 5 bases, and 12 bases separated the two germline ends. The CDR3 coding sequence is TGTGCCTGGCTGACTTCGGGGACCGGGGAGCTGTTTTTT. Protein sequence: CAWLTSGTGELFF.

The rearrangement links TRBV20-1 to TRBJ2-1; D gene uncertain. There are 11 residues in the CDR3. From germline, CDR1 is DFQATT and CDR2 SNEGSKA (reference sequence). The V gene lost 2 bases and the J gene lost 7 bases, with 6 bases spanning the gap. The CDR3 spells CSARLGNEQFF. The CDR3 region has the DNA TGCAGTGCTAGACTAGGAAATGAGCAGTTCTTC.

This clone came up a few times. The identical CDR3 is also encoded by other nucleotide sequences in the sample. This chain links TRBV7-8 with TRBJ1-2; 7 bases agree with TRBD1. This CDR3 has 13 residues. V lost 2 bases to trimming and J lost 4 bases; unmatched junction nucleotides: 1. Germline V gene lookup returns CDR1 SGHVS and CDR2 FQNEAQ. CDR3 region: CASSLRTGYGYTF. CDR3 DNA: TGTGCCAGCAGCTTACGGACAGGCTATGGCTACACCTTC.

The chain uses TRBV5-1 and TRBJ2-1, with D unresolved. The CDR3 runs 15 residues. The V and J ends lost 2 bases and 1 base respectively, with 10 bases between them. Germline CDR1 is SGHRS and CDR2 is YFSETQ. The chain's CDR3 is CASSFKTPSYNEQFF. The DNA of the CDR3 is TGCGCCAGCAGCTTCAAGACTCCGTCCTACAATGAGCAGTTCTTC.

The CDR3 loop reads CASSTRRADTQYF. The CDR3, as DNA: TGTGCCAGTAGTACCCGACGGGCAGATACGCAGTATTTT. The rearrangement links TRBV19 to TRBJ2-3; D remains ambiguous. V was cut by 4 bases and J by 4 bases, with 9 bases left in between. The length of the CDR3 is 13 residues. Germline CDR1 reads LNHDA; CDR2 reads SQIVND (reference sequence).

The chain uses TRBV7-9 and TRBJ1-5; 7 nucleotides align to TRBD1. V dropped 1 base and J dropped 1; count of bases not matched to a gene: 7. The CDR3 has 17 amino acids. Germline V gene lookup returns CDR1 SEHNR and CDR2 FQNEAQ (reference sequence). CDR3 region: CASSLGGTGASNQPQHF. Here the CDR3 DNA reads TGTGCCAGCAGCTTAGGGGGTACAGGGGCCAGCAATCAGCCCCAGCATTTT.

V usage is TRBV6-1 and J usage is TRBJ2-7, with 9 bases that match TRBD2. CDR3 length: 15 residues. Germline values: CDR1 MNHNS, CDR2 SASEGT. The V segment lost 7 bases and the J segment 7 bases; nucleotides outside the gene matches: 14. The CDR3 is CASNIEAGGPGEQYF. In DNA, the CDR3 is TGTGCCAGCAACATAGAGGCGGGGGGGCCTGGAGAGCAGTACTTC.

This clone has a single count. The rearrangement joins TRBV11-3 to TRBJ2-2; TRBD1 might be the D (7 bases). Germline V lookup: CDR1 SGHNT, CDR2 YENEEA. The CDR3 sequence is 19 residues long. Trimming took 5 bases from V and 0 from J, leaving 22 bases between them. As DNA, the CDR3 is TGTGCCAGCAGCCTCCACGGACAAGGAGGGGGCCCGAACACCGGGGAGCTGTTTTTT. As protein: CASSLHGQGGGPNTGELFF.

The chain recombines TRBV5-1 with TRBJ2-5, with D perhaps TRBD1 (5 bases). Trimming took off 2 bases at V and 3 bases at J, with 11 bases between the two ends. CDR3 length equals 14 residues. Germline V gene data show CDR1 as SGHRS and CDR2 as YFSETQ. The CDR3 sequence is CASSLSSREETQYF. CDR3 nucleotides: TGCGCCAGCAGCTTAAGTAGCAGGGAAGAGACCCAGTACTTC.

V and J are TRBV6-4 and TRBJ2-7, with D tentatively TRBD1 (6 bases). The CDR3 is 15 residues long. Germline-derived CDR1 and CDR2 are MRHNA and SNTAGT. V lost 3 bases and J lost 0, with 12 bases in between. In nucleotides, the CDR3 is TGTGCCAGCAGTGAGGAGCCAGGGGACTCCTACGAGCAGTACTTC. Amino acids: CASSEEPGDSYEQYF.

V is TRBV19 and J is TRBJ2-2; D not certain. Deletions cut 3 bases from V and 1 base from J, with 6 bases between. The CDR3 sequence is 14 residues long. The germline V gene encodes CDR1 LNHDA and CDR2 SQIVND (reference sequence). The CDR3 loop reads CASSINRNTGELFF. The DNA for the CDR3 is TGTGCCAGTAGTATCAACAGGAACACCGGGGAGCTGTTTTTT.